Sequencing of this TCR beta chain was carried out in a study of early T cells in non-severe SARS-CoV-2 infection. TCRdb re-called the 5' RACE reads with MiXCR, one entry per CDR3 protein. The sample includes about 59,000 distinct CDR3 sequences, 13% of them seen just once. Here the sequenced sample was whole blood, taken at baseline. This sequence originates from an adult who was a healthcare worker with PCR-confirmed SARS-CoV-2 infection or an uninfected control (not recorded which).

CDR3 DNA: TGTGCCACCATGCCCTCGGGAGAAGGGAGCAATCAGCCCCAGCATTTT. Protein sequence: CATMPSGEGSNQPQHF. This chain uses TRBV24-1 with TRBJ1-5, with no clear D. Germline V gene lookup returns CDR1 KGHDR and CDR2 SFDVKD. The V end lost 8 bases, the J end lost 1 base, and 17 bases lay between the germline ends. The CDR3 extends over 16 amino acids.